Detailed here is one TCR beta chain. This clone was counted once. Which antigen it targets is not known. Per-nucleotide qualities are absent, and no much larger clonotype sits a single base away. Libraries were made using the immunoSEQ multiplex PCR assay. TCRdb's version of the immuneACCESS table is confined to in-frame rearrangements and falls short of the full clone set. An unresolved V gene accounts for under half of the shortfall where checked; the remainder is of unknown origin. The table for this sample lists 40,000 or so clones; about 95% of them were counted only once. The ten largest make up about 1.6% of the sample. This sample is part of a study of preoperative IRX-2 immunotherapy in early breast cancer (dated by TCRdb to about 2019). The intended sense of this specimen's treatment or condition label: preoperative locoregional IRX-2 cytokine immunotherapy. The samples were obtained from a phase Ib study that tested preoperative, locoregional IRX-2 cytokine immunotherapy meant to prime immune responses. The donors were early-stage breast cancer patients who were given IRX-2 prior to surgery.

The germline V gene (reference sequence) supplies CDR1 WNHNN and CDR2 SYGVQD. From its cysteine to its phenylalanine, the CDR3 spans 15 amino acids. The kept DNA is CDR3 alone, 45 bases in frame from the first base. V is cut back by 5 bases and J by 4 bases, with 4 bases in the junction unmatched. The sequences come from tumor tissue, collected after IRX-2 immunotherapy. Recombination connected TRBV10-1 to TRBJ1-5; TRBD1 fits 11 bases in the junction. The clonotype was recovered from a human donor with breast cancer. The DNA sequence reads TGCGCCAGCAGTCGAGGACAGGGGGCAAATCAGCCCCAGCATTTT. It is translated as CASSRGQGANQPQHF.